This T cell receptor (beta chain) was sequenced in a study of PD-1 blockade in mismatch repair-deficient tumors. V was pared by 2 bases and J by 4 bases, with 13 bases of the junction left unmatched. This CDR3 has 18 residues. The germline gives CDR1 MDHEN, CDR2 SYDVKM. Details on this clone: Antigen specificity is unknown.

Sequenced by immunoSEQ multiplex PCR; TCRdb stores in-frame clones only, minus some. The sample carries more than 9,500 clones, approximately 86% recorded once. The time point was: roughly nine-day in vitro stimulation with candidate neoantigen peptide 2. PCR or immunohistochemistry showed mismatch repair deficiency in every enrolled patient. Cells were stimulated approximately nine days with each of roughly 7 ELISpot-reactive neoantigens. The receptor's source is an adult with mismatch repair-deficient cancer. This rearrangement joins TRBV28 to TRBJ2-7; the match to TRBD2 covers 11 bases. The specimen comprised cells cultured in vitro, sampled from a patient treated with pembrolizumab. The CDR3 reads CASSLGPRTSGFEYEQYF. The CDR3 DNA is TGTGCCAGCAGTTTAGGCCCTCGGACTAGCGGGTTTGAATACGAGCAGTACTTC.